The rows below give T cell receptor beta chains drawn from one sample of a study of cytomegalovirus exposure and HLA in healthy donors. Repertoires were generated with immunoSEQ multiplex PCR, while TCRdb's copy carries only in-frame clones and drops some. This table holds fewer than 250,000 clones, over 75% found once. Sequencing input: PBMCs. These receptors originate from a woman aged 18-30 years in good health and CMV-seropositive. Each CDR3 is given with its conserved first and last residue. D genes are given only for firm matches. Size values are once, few and many counts, or a class for expanded clones, and some rows have none.

CASTQGGGSFYGYTF,TGTGCCAGCACCCAAGGGGGGGGATCATTCTATGGCTACACCTTC,TRBV6-1,TRBJ1-2,few,-
CASSYQDISYEQYF,TGTGCCAGCAGCTACCAGGACATCTCCTACGAGCAGTACTTC,TRBV5-6,TRBJ2-7,once,-
CASSSGQPNEKLFF,TGCGCCAGCAGCTCGGGACAGCCTAATGAAAAACTGTTTTTT,TRBV5-1,TRBJ1-4,-,TRBD1
CASSFQGWTYEQYF,TGTGCCAGCAGCTTCCAGGGGTGGACTTACGAGCAGTACTTC,TRBV5-6,TRBJ2-7,-,-
CASSLRLAYEQYF,TGTGCCAGCAGCTTACGACTAGCCTACGAGCAGTACTTC,TRBV11-2,TRBJ2-7,-,-
CASTRGDRGNTGELFF,TGTGCCAGCACTCGAGGGGACAGGGGGAATACCGGGGAGCTGTTTTTT,TRBV28,TRBJ2-2,-,TRBD1
CASSLSRNYGYTF,TGTGCCAGCAGTTTATCGAGGAACTATGGCTACACCTTC,TRBV27,TRBJ1-2,-,-
CASSQTTGFANEKLFF,TGTGCCAGCAGCCAGACTACAGGGTTCGCTAATGAAAAACTGTTTTTT,TRBV5-6,TRBJ1-4,-,-
CASSLGQPSGANVLTF,TGCGCCAGCAGCTTGGGACAGCCGTCTGGGGCCAACGTCCTGACTTTC,TRBV5-1,TRBJ2-6,-,-
CAWSANRGTYNEQFF,TGTGCCTGGAGTGCCAATCGGGGAACCTACAATGAGCAGTTCTTC,TRBV30,TRBJ2-1,-,-
CASSPLLPEQYF,TGTGCCAGCAGTCCTCTACTACCCGAGCAGTACTTC,TRBV6-1,TRBJ2-7,-,-
CVSGLAGAFEQFF,TGTGTCTCGGGACTAGCGGGAGCCTTTGAGCAGTTCTTC,TRBV6-1,TRBJ2-1,-,TRBD2
CSVERTGRIGAFF,TGCAGCGTGGAACGGACAGGGCGCATCGGAGCTTTCTTT,TRBV29-1,TRBJ1-1,once,TRBD1
CASIQTLGVTYEQYF,TGTGCCAGCATCCAAACCCTAGGGGTTACCTACGAGCAGTACTTC,TRBV28,TRBJ2-7,-,-
CASREAGNYEQYF,TGTGCCAGCAGGGAGGCGGGAAACTACGAGCAGTACTTC,TRBV6-6,TRBJ2-7,-,-
CAWSVQSRGYNEQFF,TGTGCCTGGAGTGTACAGTCTAGGGGGTACAATGAGCAGTTCTTC,TRBV30,TRBJ2-1,-,-
CASSLQQVSETQYF,TGTGCCAGCAGTTTACAACAGGTATCGGAGACCCAGTACTTC,TRBV28,TRBJ2-5,-,-
CASSFRLAITDTQYF,TGTGCCAGCAGTTTCCGCCTAGCGATAACAGATACGCAGTATTTT,TRBV28,TRBJ2-3,once,-
CASGLGQGDTGELFF,TGTGCTAGTGGCCTGGGACAGGGCGACACCGGGGAGCTGTTTTTT,TRBV12-5,TRBJ2-2,-,TRBD1
CASRLVFSGRRGNEQFF,TGCGCCAGCAGGCTGGTTTTTAGCGGGAGAAGGGGAAATGAGCAGTTCTTC,TRBV5-1,TRBJ2-1,-,TRBD2
CASSKTGYQETQYF,TGTGCCAGCAGCAAGACAGGGTACCAAGAGACCCAGTACTTC,TRBV7-9,TRBJ2-5,-,TRBD1
CASGQPGQVLHNEQYF,TGTGCTAGTGGTCAACCGGGACAGGTTCTCCACAACGAGCAGTACTTC,TRBV12-5,TRBJ2-7,-,TRBD1
CASSSPSTGNYEQYF,TGTGCCAGCAGCTCCCCATCGACGGGGAACTACGAGCAGTACTTC,TRBV11-2,TRBJ2-7,-,-
CAKGLAGSNTGELFF,TGTGCCAAAGGACTAGCGGGCTCGAACACCGGGGAGCTGTTTTTT,TRBV7-2,TRBJ2-2,-,TRBD2
CASSPGQGGSDTQYF,TGTGCCAGCAGCCCCGGACAGGGGGGCAGTGATACGCAGTATTTT,TRBV4-2,TRBJ2-3,-,TRBD1
CSVAGTGGNEQYF,TGCAGCGTTGCCGGGACAGGGGGCAACGAGCAGTACTTC,TRBV29-1,TRBJ2-7,-,TRBD1
CASSPAGSQETQYF,TGTGCCAGCAGTCCCGCGGGGTCCCAAGAGACCCAGTACTTC,TRBV6-5,TRBJ2-5,-,-
CASAAAVAGNTIYF,TGTGCCAGCGCGGCGGCAGTAGCTGGAAACACCATATATTTT,TRBV2,TRBJ1-3,few,-
CASSTTGITEAFF,TGTGCCAGTAGTACCACAGGGATCACTGAAGCTTTCTTT,TRBV19,TRBJ1-1,-,-
CASSGRGGLAGKLFF,TGCGCCAGCAGTGGGAGGGGGGGCTTGGCTGGAAAACTGTTTTTT,TRBV10-2,TRBJ1-4,-,-
CASSFPGTEAFF,TGTGCCAGCAGTTTTCCGGGGACTGAAGCTTTCTTT,TRBV28,TRBJ1-1,-,-
CASSLGYRAQPQHF,TGTGCCAGCAGCTTGGGTTACAGGGCCCAGCCCCAGCATTTT,TRBV5-5,TRBJ1-5,-,-
CASSATDREGAQYF,TGTGCCAGCAGTGCAACGGACAGGGAAGGCGCGCAGTACTTC,TRBV2,TRBJ2-7,-,TRBD1
CASSLTLRRTGELFF,TGTGCCAGCAGTTTAACCCTCCGGCGGACCGGGGAGCTGTTTTTT,TRBV28,TRBJ2-2,-,-
CASSLTDPGAAYGYTF,TGCGCCAGCAGCTTGACTGATCCAGGGGCTGCCTATGGCTACACCTTC,TRBV5-1,TRBJ1-2,-,-
CASSPGQGARSEAFF,TGTGCCAGCAGTCCGGGACAGGGGGCAAGGTCTGAAGCTTTCTTT,TRBV2,TRBJ1-1,-,TRBD1
CASSLVGTGTSLSNQPQHF,TGTGCCAGCAGCTTAGTGGGGACAGGGACTTCCCTTAGCAATCAGCCCCAGCATTTT,TRBV7-8,TRBJ1-5,-,TRBD1
CASSSTRTASNYGYTF,TGTGCCAGCAGTTCTACCAGGACAGCGAGCAACTATGGCTACACCTTC,TRBV27,TRBJ1-2,-,-
CASSPPVGQGDGYTF,TGTGCCAGCAGCCCTCCGGTTGGACAGGGAGATGGCTACACCTTC,TRBV7-8,TRBJ1-2,-,TRBD1
CASSEMVNGGYEQYF,TGTGCCAGCAGTGAAATGGTGAACGGGGGCTACGAGCAGTACTTC,TRBV2,TRBJ2-7,-,-
CASSLFRGNGYTF,TGTGCCAGCAGTTTATTCAGGGGTAATGGCTACACCTTC,TRBV6-5,TRBJ1-2,-,-